The following is a TCR beta chain sequence with its context. As yet, its antigen is unknown. The sample originates from a study of Ad26.COV2.S vaccination and SARS-CoV-2 variants. Study details: Vaccine-arm donor from the placebo-controlled COV1001 Ad26.COV2.S trial. Study-level points and caveats: Total T cell responses were possibly underestimated by TCR breadth and depth analyses.

Only in-frame clones appear in the TCRdb table, and some are missing; sequencing was by immunoSEQ multiplex PCR. This repertoire shows approximately 500,000 clones, roughly 89% found once; its top ten account for around 13%. Treatment indicated: around 19 received Ad26.COV2.S at low or high dose, single or two shots; roughly five received placebo; per-sample allocation not given. Following the first vaccine or placebo injection, samples were taken on day 63. V lost 2 bases and J lost 4; bases outside the gene matches: 9. This CDR3 is 15 amino acids long. Germline CDR1 reads SGHNT; CDR2 reads YYREEE (reference sequence).

The starting material was peripheral blood, obtained in a trial of Ad26.COV2.S vaccine versus placebo. The source of this sequence is a person between 18 and 59 years old who received the Ad26.COV2.S COVID-19 vaccine or a placebo. This chain uses TRBV5-4 with TRBJ2-7, with 7 bases matching TRBD1. This CDR3 is CASSLQGLERYEQYF. The CDR3, as DNA: TGTGCCAGCAGCTTACAGGGGCTTGAACGTTACGAGCAGTACTTC.